This T cell receptor beta chain was sequenced in a study of neurological immune-mediated disorders. CDR3 length: 13 residues. V was trimmed by 0 bases and J by 6 bases, leaving 9 bases between them. Ten or more counts support this clonotype. Its antigen is currently unknown. Regarding the study as a whole: One related-CDR3 cluster, which may be a signature, held the repertoires of 18 of 34 multiple sclerosis patients after phylogenetic grouping.

MiXCR, run by TCRdb on the 5' RACE reads, gives a single entry per CDR3 protein. The sample yields approximately 41,000 distinct CDR3 sequences, roughly 2.5% seen once. The sample comprised PBMCs. This chain joins TRBV12-3 or TRBV12-4 and TRBJ2-7; D is unresolved. The sequence came from a man aged 30-40 years with multiple sclerosis. CDR3 loop: CASSLAAESEQYF. DNA for the CDR3: TGTGCCAGCAGTTTAGCGGCGGAAAGCGAGCAGTACTTC.